The 7 T cell receptor beta chains below come from one sample, sequenced in a study of response to subunit inactivated influenza vaccine. TCRdb reprocessed the RT-PCR reads via MiXCR and lists one record per CDR3 protein. The sample shows approximately 170,000 distinct CDR3 sequences, roughly 12% of them seen only once. The same data also went into a second study, on T cells expressing NK-cell markers. That paper notes: In generating TCR beta cDNA, 5'RACE template switching with UMIs was used.

The material sequenced was CD8+ T cells sorted from PBMCs, taken 12 days after vaccination. These receptors originate from a man aged 50 to 60 who received an inactivated influenza vaccine.

This clonotype was counted a few times. CDR3 DNA sequence: TGTGCCAGCAGTCTAGAGCTCTACAATGAGCAGTTCTTC. Translated, it gives CASSLELYNEQFF. The chain recombines TRBV12-3 or TRBV12-4 with TRBJ2-1, with D unresolved. The CDR3 is made up of 13 amino acids. V was trimmed by 5 bases and J by 3 bases, leaving 8 bases between them.

The chain is built from TRBV18 and TRBJ2-1; a possible D gene is TRBD2 (5 bases). V lost 3 bases and J lost 6, with 9 bases in between. Looked up from germline, CDR1 is KGHSH and CDR2 is LQKENI. There are 13 residues in the CDR3. The CDR3 DNA follows: TGTGCCAGCTCACCGTTTGGAGGCAATGAGCAGTTCTTC. This encodes CASSPFGGNEQFF.

V and J are TRBV6-2 or TRBV6-3 and TRBJ2-7; the D is unclear. V lost 4 bases and J lost 0, with 13 bases in between. Germline CDR1 is MNHEY and CDR2 is SVGEGT. The CDR3 sequence is 15 residues long. The CDR3 region is CASSLTLLSSYEQYF. CDR3 bases: TGTGCCAGCAGTTTGACTCTCCTGAGCTCCTACGAGCAGTACTTC.

The table lists this clonotype with a few counts. A much larger clone differs by one base, so this may be a read error. J is TRBJ2-1 and V is TRBV7-2; TRBD1 agrees at 9 bases. The germline gives CDR1 SGHTA, CDR2 FQGNSA. J gave up 6 bases and V 5 bases, and 2 bases lay outside the gene matches. The CDR3 contains 13 residues. The CDR3, as DNA: TGTGCCAGCAGCAGGACAGGGGTCAATGAGCAGTTCTTC. Protein: CASSRTGVNEQFF.

The chain carries TRBV29-1 and TRBJ1-2, with a weak D call TRBD1 (6 bases). With 1 base removed from V and 8 bases from J, the gap between germline ends came to 14 bases. From germline, CDR1 is SQVTM and CDR2 ANQGSEA. CDR3 length equals 13 residues. As DNA, the CDR3 is TGCAGCGTTGAAGCCCAATCAGGGGAGGGCTACACCTTC. It is translated as CSVEAQSGEGYTF.

This clonotype appeared a few times. The chain carries TRBV7-9 and TRBJ1-5; D gene ambiguous. Germline V gives CDR1 SEHNR, CDR2 FQNEAQ (reference sequence). Trimming stripped 8 bases from V and 2 bases from J, with 7 bases between. This CDR3 has 12 amino acids. CDR3 sequence reads: CASRAGNQPQHF. The CDR3 nucleotides read TGTGCCAGCCGCGCGGGCAATCAGCCCCAGCATTTT. Together with reference TRBV7-9 and TRBJ1-5, the CDR3 gives the full variable domain: DTGVSQNPRHKITKRGQNVTFRCDPISEHNRLYWYRQTLGQGPEFLTYFQNEAQLEKSRLLSDRFSAERPKGSFSTLEIQRTEQGDSAMYLCASRAGNQPQHFGDGTRLSIL.

This clonotype was recorded a few times. The rearrangement links TRBV4-1 to TRBJ2-5; D not certain. The germline CDR1 and CDR2 sequences are MGHRA and YSYEKL. The CDR3 runs to 14 residues. V lost 0 bases and J 5 bases, leaving 10 bases between the germline ends. The CDR3 spells CASSQEGARETQYF. The CDR3 DNA reads as TGCGCCAGCAGCCAAGAAGGCGCAAGGGAGACCCAGTACTTC.